This is a list of T cell receptor beta chains from one sample in a study of blood T cell repertoires in COVID-19. Generated by immunoSEQ multiplex PCR, the TCRdb table keeps only in-frame clones and is missing some. The table lists about 190,000 clones, approximately 84% of them singletons. What was sequenced was PBMCs or T cells enriched from blood (not recorded which). The origin of the receptors is a woman in her thirties who had recovered from COVID-19. Both conserved end residues are part of each CDR3. Each record gives: clone size, D gene, J gene, V gene, CDR3 protein, CDR3 DNA. A D gene is named only where the DNA matches it firmly. Part of the rows lack a size; the others show once, few, many or a class for expanded clones.

size: NA; D: TRBD1; J: TRBJ1-6; V: TRBV5-6; CDR3: CASSSPGQSTYNSPLHF; DNA: TGTGCCAGCAGCTCCCCGGGACAGTCCACCTATAATTCACCCCTCCACTTT
size: NA; D: NA; J: TRBJ1-1; V: TRBV6-5; CDR3: CASSYTGEAFF; DNA: TGTGCCAGCAGTTACACGGGGGAAGCTTTCTTT
size: once; D: NA; J: TRBJ2-2; V: TRBV7-2; CDR3: CASSLIFLAGELFF; DNA: TGTGCCAGCAGCTTAATCTTCCTAGCCGGGGAGCTGTTTTTT
size: NA; D: TRBD1; J: TRBJ1-4; V: TRBV18; CDR3: CASSPGQARNNEKLFF; DNA: TGTGCCAGCTCACCGGGACAGGCCCGTAATAATGAAAAACTGTTTTTT
size: NA; D: TRBD2; J: TRBJ2-3; V: TRBV24-1; CDR3: CATSDSIAGVEDTQYF; DNA: TGTGCCACCAGTGATTCCATAGCGGGAGTTGAAGATACGCAGTATTTT
size: NA; D: NA; J: TRBJ2-2; V: TRBV6-5; CDR3: CASRSSGTPGELFF; DNA: TGTGCCAGCAGATCATCCGGGACACCCGGGGAGCTGTTTTTT
size: NA; D: TRBD1; J: TRBJ2-5; V: TRBV24-1; CDR3: CATSDPGQGGETQYF; DNA: TGTGCCACCAGTGATCCGGGACAGGGAGGCGAGACCCAGTACTTC
size: NA; D: TRBD2; J: TRBJ2-2; V: TRBV5-5; CDR3: CASSLGAVLAGGGTGELFF; DNA: TGTGCCAGCAGCCTGGGGGCTGTCCTAGCGGGGGGCGGCACCGGGGAGCTGTTTTTT
size: NA; D: TRBD1; J: TRBJ1-5; V: TRBV6-5; CDR3: CASRPDRVLGQPQHF; DNA: TGTGCCAGCAGACCGGACAGGGTCTTAGGTCAGCCCCAGCATTTT
size: NA; D: TRBD2; J: TRBJ2-2; V: TRBV28; CDR3: CASRRGGDGELFF; DNA: TGTGCCAGCAGGCGCGGGGGGGACGGGGAGCTGTTTTTT
size: NA; D: TRBD1; J: TRBJ1-2; V: TRBV27; CDR3: CASSLITAGQGRYGYTF; DNA: TGTGCCAGCAGTTTAATCACCGCGGGACAGGGACGGTATGGCTACACCTTC
size: NA; D: NA; J: TRBJ1-6; V: TRBV27; CDR3: CGLGSSYNSPLHF; DNA: TGTGGCTTAGGGAGCTCCTATAATTCACCCCTCCACTTT
size: NA; D: TRBD1; J: TRBJ2-1; V: TRBV27; CDR3: CASSLGGQGNEQFF; DNA: TGTGCCAGCAGTTTAGGTGGACAGGGCAATGAGCAGTTCTTC
size: NA; D: NA; J: TRBJ1-2; V: TRBV14; CDR3: CASSPSNYGYTF; DNA: TGTGCCAGCAGCCCTTCTAACTATGGCTACACCTTC
size: NA; D: NA; J: TRBJ1-5; V: TRBV6-1; CDR3: CASSEGNSNQPQHF; DNA: TGTGCCAGCAGTGAGGGCAATAGCAATCAGCCCCAGCATTTT
size: NA; D: NA; J: TRBJ1-1; V: TRBV14; CDR3: CASSQGGGRVNTEAFF; DNA: TGTGCCAGCAGCCAAGGGGGGGGCAGGGTGAACACTGAAGCTTTCTTT
size: NA; D: NA; J: TRBJ1-5; V: TRBV27; CDR3: CASSFLNQPQHF; DNA: TGTGCCAGCAGTTTCCTTAATCAGCCCCAGCATTTT
size: NA; D: NA; J: TRBJ1-5; V: TRBV7-2; CDR3: CASSLWEGGASQPQHF; DNA: TGTGCCAGCTCTCTTTGGGAGGGGGGGGCCAGTCAGCCCCAGCATTTT
size: NA; D: TRBD1; J: TRBJ2-2; V: TRBV9; CDR3: CASSPGGRGNVGELFF; DNA: TGTGCCAGCAGCCCAGGGGGCAGGGGAAATGTCGGGGAGCTGTTTTTT
size: NA; D: NA; J: TRBJ1-1; V: TRBV29-1; CDR3: CSVESGYAFF; DNA: TGCAGCGTTGAATCCGGGTACGCTTTCTTT
size: NA; D: TRBD1; J: TRBJ1-2; V: TRBV3-1/TRBV3-2; CDR3: CASSQDFDRANYGYTF; DNA: TGTGCCAGCAGCCAAGATTTCGACAGGGCAAACTATGGCTACACCTTC
size: NA; D: NA; J: TRBJ2-2; V: TRBV7-9; CDR3: CASSLGGEELFF; DNA: TGTGCCAGCAGCTTAGGGGGCGAAGAGCTGTTTTTT
size: NA; D: NA; J: TRBJ1-2; V: TRBV7-9; CDR3: CASSRIQGNGYTF; DNA: TGTGCCAGCAGCCGAATACAGGGTAATGGCTACACCTTC
size: NA; D: TRBD2; J: TRBJ2-5; V: TRBV19; CDR3: CASSIGALLAGGTFQETQYF; DNA: TGTGCCAGTAGTATAGGTGCCCTCCTAGCGGGGGGGACCTTTCAAGAGACCCAGTACTTC
size: NA; D: NA; J: TRBJ2-1; V: TRBV11-3; CDR3: CASSRRQRSSYNEQFF; DNA: TGTGCCAGCAGCCGTAGACAGAGAAGCTCCTACAATGAGCAGTTCTTC
size: NA; D: TRBD1; J: TRBJ2-1; V: TRBV10-3; CDR3: CAIKLGTGGNEQFF; DNA: TGTGCCATCAAGTTAGGGACAGGGGGTAATGAGCAGTTCTTC
size: NA; D: TRBD1; J: TRBJ1-1; V: TRBV28; CDR3: CASGVRQGGKNTEAFF; DNA: TGTGCCAGCGGGGTCAGACAGGGGGGTAAGAACACTGAAGCTTTCTTT
size: NA; D: NA; J: TRBJ1-1; V: TRBV12-3/TRBV12-4; CDR3: CASSFGERTEAFF; DNA: TGTGCCAGCAGTTTTGGTGAGAGAACTGAAGCTTTCTTT
size: NA; D: NA; J: TRBJ2-1; V: TRBV6-1; CDR3: CASSEGSRGGAQTFF; DNA: TGTGCCAGCAGTGAAGGCTCTCGTGGTGGGGCCCAAACGTTCTTC
size: NA; D: NA; J: TRBJ1-4; V: TRBV6-5; CDR3: CASRSGFATNEKLFF; DNA: TGTGCCAGCAGGTCAGGTTTTGCAACTAATGAAAAACTGTTTTTT
size: NA; D: NA; J: TRBJ1-1; V: TRBV14; CDR3: CASSYRGAGSEAFF; DNA: TGTGCCAGCAGCTACCGGGGGGCCGGCTCCGAAGCTTTCTTT
size: NA; D: TRBD2; J: TRBJ2-1; V: TRBV3-1/TRBV3-2; CDR3: CASEKREGYNEQFF; DNA: TGTGCCAGCGAGAAGCGGGAGGGGTACAATGAGCAGTTCTTC
size: NA; D: NA; J: TRBJ2-7; V: TRBV20-1; CDR3: CSASIGSSYEQYF; DNA: TGCAGTGCTAGTATCGGGAGCTCCTACGAGCAGTACTTC
size: NA; D: TRBD1; J: TRBJ2-3; V: TRBV6-5; CDR3: CASRPTGAGTDTQYF; DNA: TGTGCCAGCAGGCCAACAGGGGCGGGCACAGATACGCAGTATTTT
size: NA; D: NA; J: TRBJ1-2; V: TRBV10-3; CDR3: CAISESRSYGYTF; DNA: TGTGCCATCAGTGAGTCGAGGAGCTATGGCTACACCTTC
size: NA; D: NA; J: TRBJ2-5; V: TRBV11-2; CDR3: CASSRVPQETQYF; DNA: TGTGCCAGCAGCCGGGTTCCGCAAGAGACCCAGTACTTC
size: NA; D: TRBD1; J: TRBJ1-6; V: TRBV10-3; CDR3: CAPHPDRVESPLHF; DNA: TGTGCCCCGCACCCGGACAGGGTGGAATCACCCCTCCACTTT
size: NA; D: TRBD2; J: TRBJ2-7; V: TRBV7-9; CDR3: CASSSEGGRNAYEQYF; DNA: TGTGCCAGCAGCTCGGAGGGCGGGAGGAACGCCTACGAGCAGTACTTC
size: NA; D: TRBD1; J: TRBJ1-5; V: TRBV28; CDR3: CASSFDRGNQPQHF; DNA: TGTGCCAGCAGTTTCGACAGGGGAAATCAGCCCCAGCATTTT
size: NA; D: NA; J: TRBJ1-3; V: TRBV5-4; CDR3: CASSQGVGGPSGNTIYF; DNA: TGTGCCAGCAGCCAGGGAGTCGGGGGGCCCTCTGGAAACACCATATATTTT
size: NA; D: TRBD1; J: TRBJ1-2; V: TRBV7-3; CDR3: CASSSGQGLKDGYTF; DNA: TGTGCCAGCAGCTCCGGACAGGGGCTCAAAGATGGCTACACCTTC
size: NA; D: NA; J: TRBJ2-1; V: TRBV5-1; CDR3: CASSLSGSVQFF; DNA: TGCGCCAGCAGCTTGTCCGGGTCAGTGCAGTTCTTC
size: few; D: TRBD2; J: TRBJ2-1; V: TRBV7-8; CDR3: CASSFRTSGSGDEQFF; DNA: TGTGCCAGCAGCTTCAGGACTAGCGGGAGTGGGGATGAGCAGTTCTTC